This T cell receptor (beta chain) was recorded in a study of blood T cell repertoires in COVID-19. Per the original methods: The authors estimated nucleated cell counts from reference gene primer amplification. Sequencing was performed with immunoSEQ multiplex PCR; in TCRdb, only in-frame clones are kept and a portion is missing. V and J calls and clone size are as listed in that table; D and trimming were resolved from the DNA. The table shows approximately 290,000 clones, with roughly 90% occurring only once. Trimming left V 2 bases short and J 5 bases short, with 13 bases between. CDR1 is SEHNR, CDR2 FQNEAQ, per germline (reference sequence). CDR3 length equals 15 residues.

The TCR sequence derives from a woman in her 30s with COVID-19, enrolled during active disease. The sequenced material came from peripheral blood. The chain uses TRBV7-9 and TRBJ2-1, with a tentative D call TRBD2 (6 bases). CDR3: CASSLMGLANNEQFF. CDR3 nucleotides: TGTGCCAGCAGCTTAATGGGACTTGCTAACAATGAGCAGTTCTTC. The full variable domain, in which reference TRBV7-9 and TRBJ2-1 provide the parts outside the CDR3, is DTGVSQNPRHKITKRGQNVTFRCDPISEHNRLYWYRQTLGQGPEFLTYFQNEAQLEKSRLLSDRFSAERPKGSFSTLEIQRTEQGDSAMYLCASSLMGLANNEQFFGPGTRLTVL.